This T cell receptor (beta chain) was captured in a study of T cells of healthy individuals. This clonotype showed up many times. Germline trimming cut 5 bases from V and 4 bases from J; bases unmatched to any gene: 15. Germline V CDR1 and CDR2: MNHEY, SVGAGI. The length of the CDR3 is 17 residues. Via MiXCR, TCRdb re-called the 5' RACE reads, giving one row per CDR3 protein. The sample contains 63,000 or so distinct CDR3 sequences, roughly 15% of which appear only once. This sequence was found in a human donor in good health. The chain couples TRBV6-5 to TRBJ2-3, with 7 bases aligning to TRBD2. The CDR3 is CASSESREARGADTQYF. The CDR3 nucleotides are TGTGCCAGCAGTGAGTCCCGGGAGGCTCGCGGGGCAGATACGCAGTATTTT.